This T cell receptor beta chain was recovered during a study of T cells in Graves' hyperthyroidism and ophthalmopathy. Findings and limits, study-wide: Separation of ophthalmopathy from stable hyperthyroidism was achieved by a 13 V-J model.

Germline values: CDR1 SGHTA, CDR2 FQGNSA. With V trimmed by 5 bases and J by 6 bases, 17 bases remained unmatched. This CDR3 comprises 18 residues. What was amplified from RNA transcripts were TCR beta CDR3 regions. Using the HTBI primer set, a first-round RT-PCR was run on the TCR CDR3. Each CDR3 protein gets one entry after TCRdb re-called the multiplex PCR reads with MiXCR. The sample includes around 280,000 distinct CDR3 sequences, roughly 15% of them seen just once. This clonotype was recorded at least ten times. Its matching antigen is unknown. Exclusion of patients followed from uncontrolled infection, other autoimmune disease, pregnancy or lactation.

This receptor was obtained from a woman in her thirties with Graves' hyperthyroidism that later progressed to Graves' ophthalmopathy. The specimen was blood. The genes are TRBV7-2 and TRBJ2-1; the match to TRBD1 covers 9 bases. Here the CDR3 reads CASSLYLSGQGTGNEQFF. CDR3 sequence (DNA): TGTGCCAGCAGCCTATATCTTTCCGGACAGGGGACCGGCAATGAGCAGTTCTTC.